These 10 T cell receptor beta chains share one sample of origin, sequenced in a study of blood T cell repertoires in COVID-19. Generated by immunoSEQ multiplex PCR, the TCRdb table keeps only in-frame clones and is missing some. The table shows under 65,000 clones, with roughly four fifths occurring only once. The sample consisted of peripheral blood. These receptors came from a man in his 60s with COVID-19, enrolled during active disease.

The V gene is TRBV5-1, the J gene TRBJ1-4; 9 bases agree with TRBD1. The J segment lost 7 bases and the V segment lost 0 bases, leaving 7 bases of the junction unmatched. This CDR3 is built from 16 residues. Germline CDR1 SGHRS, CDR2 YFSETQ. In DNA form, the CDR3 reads TGCGCCAGCAGCTTGGCCCCGGACAGGGGTAGTGAAAAACTGTTTTTT. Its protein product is CASSLAPDRGSEKLFF.

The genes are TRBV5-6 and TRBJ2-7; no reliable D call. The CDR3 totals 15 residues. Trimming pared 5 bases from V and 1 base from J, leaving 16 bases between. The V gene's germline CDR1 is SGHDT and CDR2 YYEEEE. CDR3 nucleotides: TGTGCCAGCAGGCCGAGAGGTGTGGGTTCCTACGAGCAGTACTTC. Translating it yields CASRPRGVGSYEQYF.

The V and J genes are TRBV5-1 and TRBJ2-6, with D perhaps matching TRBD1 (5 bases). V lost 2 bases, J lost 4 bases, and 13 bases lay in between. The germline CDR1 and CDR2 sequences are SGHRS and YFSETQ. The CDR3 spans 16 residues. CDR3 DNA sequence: TGCGCCAGCAGCTTAGGGGTCCTGGGCGGGGCCAACGTCCTGACTTTC. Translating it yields CASSLGVLGGANVLTF.

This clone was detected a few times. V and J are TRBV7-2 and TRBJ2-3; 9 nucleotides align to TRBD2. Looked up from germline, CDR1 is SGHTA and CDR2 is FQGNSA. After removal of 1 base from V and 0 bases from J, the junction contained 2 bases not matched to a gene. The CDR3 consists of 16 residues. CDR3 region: CASSLGAGGSTDTQYF. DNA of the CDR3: TGTGCCAGCAGCTTAGGTGCGGGAGGGAGCACAGATACGCAGTATTTT.

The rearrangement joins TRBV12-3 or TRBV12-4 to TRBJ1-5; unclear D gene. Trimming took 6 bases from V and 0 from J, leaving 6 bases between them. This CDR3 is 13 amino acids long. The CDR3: CASSLFSNQPQHF. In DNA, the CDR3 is TGTGCCAGCAGCCTTTTTAGCAATCAGCCCCAGCATTTT.

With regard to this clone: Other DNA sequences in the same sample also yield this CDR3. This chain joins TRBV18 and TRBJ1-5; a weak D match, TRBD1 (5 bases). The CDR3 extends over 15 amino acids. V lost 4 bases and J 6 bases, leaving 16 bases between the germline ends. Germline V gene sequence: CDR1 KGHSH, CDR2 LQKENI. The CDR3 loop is CASSLRGLSIQPQHF. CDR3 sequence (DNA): TGTGCCAGCTCACTCCGGGGACTTTCCATTCAGCCCCAGCATTTT.

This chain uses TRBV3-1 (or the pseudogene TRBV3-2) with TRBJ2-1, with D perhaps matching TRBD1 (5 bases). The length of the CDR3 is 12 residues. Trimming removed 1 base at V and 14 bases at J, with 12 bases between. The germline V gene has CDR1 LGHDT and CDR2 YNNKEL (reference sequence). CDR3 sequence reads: CASSQARGAEFF. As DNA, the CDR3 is TGTGCCAGCAGCCAAGCTAGGGGTGCGGAGTTCTTC.

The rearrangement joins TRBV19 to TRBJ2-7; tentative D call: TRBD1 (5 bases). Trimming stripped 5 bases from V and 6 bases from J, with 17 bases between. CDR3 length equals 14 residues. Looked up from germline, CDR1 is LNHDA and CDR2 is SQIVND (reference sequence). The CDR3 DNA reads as TGTGCCAGTAGTCCAGGGCCTAGGCCTATCGAGCAGTACTTC. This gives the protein CASSPGPRPIEQYF.

The CDR3 DNA reads as TGTGCCAGCAGCCGCACTCGATGGGAGACCCAGTACTTC. Protein sequence: CASSRTRWETQYF. The chain recombines TRBV27 with TRBJ2-5; no reliable D call. The CDR3 is 13 amino acids. The germline V and J ends were trimmed by 6 bases and 5 bases, with 13 bases remaining between them. Germline V gene data show CDR1 as MNHEY and CDR2 as SMNVEV (reference sequence).

The CDR3 is CASSGPGSGELFF. In nucleotides, the CDR3 is TGTGCCAGCAGCGGACCAGGGTCCGGGGAGCTGTTTTTT. J is TRBJ2-2 and V is TRBV9; D is possibly TRBD1 (5 bases). The CDR3 spans 13 residues. CDR1 is SGDLS, CDR2 YYNGEE, per germline. Trimming took off 3 bases at V and 6 bases at J, with 9 bases between the two ends.